These 5 T cell receptor beta chains share one sample of origin, sequenced in a study of CD8+CD57+ T cells in acquired aplastic anemia. The TCR beta profiling, which covered VDJ combination and CDR3 sequence, was carried out using genomic DNA as the template. TCRdb reprocessed the reads with MiXCR, giving one entry per CDR3 protein. The sample consists of 35,000 to 45,000 distinct CDR3 sequences, more than 75% of them appearing once. The sequencing input was sorted CD4+, CD8+, or CD8+CD57+ T cells (not recorded which) from PBMCs. Receptors were obtained from a human donor in good health, serving as a control.

This clonotype has only a few counts. This chain uses TRBV10-3 with TRBJ1-6; D not certain. V lost 2 bases to trimming and J lost 9 bases, with 5 bases between them. Germline V gene lookup returns CDR1 ENHRY and CDR2 SYGVKD. The CDR3 is 12 amino acids. Here the CDR3 reads CAISEAGSPLHF. The DNA for the CDR3 is TGTGCCATCAGTGAGGCCGGTTCACCCCTCCACTTT.

The chain is built from TRBV7-9 and TRBJ1-1; no clear D gene. Germline V lookup: CDR1 SEHNR, CDR2 FQNEAQ (reference sequence). Trimming removed 4 bases at V and 1 base at J, with 10 bases between. This CDR3 spans 14 amino acids. CDR3 in amino acids: CASSYRSPNTEAFF. CDR3 nucleotides: TGTGCCAGCAGCTACAGAAGCCCGAACACTGAAGCTTTCTTT.

The chain has TRBV2 and TRBJ2-4, with D unclear. Germline lookup yields CDR1 SNHLY and CDR2 FYNNEI. The CDR3 sequence is 12 residues long. Trimming took off 6 bases at V and 11 bases at J, with 14 bases between the two ends. The CDR3 reads CASRDREVFQYF. CDR3 sequence (DNA): TGTGCCAGCAGGGACCGTGAGGTTTTTCAGTACTTC.

The table lists this clonotype with a few counts. The rearrangement uses TRBV10-3 and TRBJ1-6; the D gene is possibly TRBD1 (6 bases). Germline V gives CDR1 ENHRY, CDR2 SYGVKD. The CDR3 extends over 13 amino acids. The germline V and J ends were trimmed by 3 bases and 7 bases, with 7 bases remaining between them. The CDR3 nucleotides are TGTGCCATCAGTGAAAGGGGGAATTCACCCCTCCACTTT. Encoded protein: CAISERGNSPLHF.

J is TRBJ1-4 and V is TRBV7-6; TRBD1 matches 7 bases. The germline V gene encodes CDR1 SGHVS and CDR2 FNYEAQ. The CDR3 runs 16 residues. With V trimmed by 4 bases and J by 3 bases, 8 bases remained unmatched. This CDR3 is CASSWKQGLANEKLFF. DNA for the CDR3: TGTGCCAGCAGCTGGAAACAGGGGCTAGCTAATGAAAAACTGTTTTTT. Variable domain in full (rest from reference TRBV7-6 and TRBJ1-4): GAGVSQSPRYKVTKRGQDVALRCDPISGHVSLYWYRQALGQGPEFLTYFNYEAQQDKSGLPNDRFSAERPEGSISTLTIQRTEQRDSAMYRCASSWKQGLANEKLFFGSGTQLSVL.